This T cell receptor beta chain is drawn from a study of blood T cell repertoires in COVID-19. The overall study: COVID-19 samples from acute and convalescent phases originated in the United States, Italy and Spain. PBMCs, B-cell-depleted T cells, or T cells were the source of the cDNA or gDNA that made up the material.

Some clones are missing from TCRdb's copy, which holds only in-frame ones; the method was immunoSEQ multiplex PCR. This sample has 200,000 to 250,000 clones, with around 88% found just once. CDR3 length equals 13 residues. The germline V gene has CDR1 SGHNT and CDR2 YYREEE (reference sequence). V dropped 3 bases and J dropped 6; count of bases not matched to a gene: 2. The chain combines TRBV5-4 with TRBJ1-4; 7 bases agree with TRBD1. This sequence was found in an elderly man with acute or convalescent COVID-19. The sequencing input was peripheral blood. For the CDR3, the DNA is TGTGCCAGCAGCTCGGGACAGTATGAAAAACTGTTTTTT. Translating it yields CASSSGQYEKLFF.